The T cell receptor (beta chain) described here comes from a study of cytomegalovirus exposure and HLA in healthy donors. It was with 60 Vbeta and 13 Jbeta primers that the PCR ran. Profiled with immunoSEQ multiplex PCR; TCRdb holds only in-frame clones, not every one. This specimen shows some 110,000 clones; the ten leading clones hold 2.5% to 3%. Trimming took off 2 bases at V and 5 bases at J, with 11 bases between the two ends. CDR3 length: 14 amino acids. Per germline, CDR1 SGDLS and CDR2 YYNGEE. The sequenced sample was PBMCs. This sequence originates from a man aged 25-45 years in good health and CMV-seronegative. The V and J genes are TRBV9 and TRBJ2-1, with D perhaps matching TRBD2 (6 bases). DNA of the CDR3: TGTGCCAGCAGCGTCGGTTGGGGGGACAATGAGCAGTTCTTC. Translating gives CASSVGWGDNEQFF.